This T cell receptor (beta chain) was documented in a study of blood T cell repertoires in COVID-19 (dated by TCRdb to the early 2020s). For context, the study as a whole: Samples from collaborators originated in the United States, Italy and Spain and spanned both the acute and convalescent phases of COVID-19. The prospective study material was composed of cDNA or gDNA derived from T cells, B-cell-depleted T cells, or PBMCs. The dataset comprised deeply sampled blood TCRbeta repertoires from subjects exposed to, actively infected with, or recovered from COVID-19. A freely available public database, intended as a resource for researchers studying the immune response to SARS-CoV-2, is where the repertoires were released. The samples were drawn from two sources: the first 160 participants of the ongoing ImmuneRACE study, and 1,254 subjects contributed by 6 global collaborators. Sample metadata almost always included a de-identified subject ID, COVID-19 status, age in years and sex. HLA class I and class II types, where available, came from metadata supplied by the sample provider rather than from assay-based typing.

Paper-wide results and their limitations: The amount of clinical and demographic metadata varied by source and participant and was provided uncurated.

TCRbeta CDR3 regions were amplified from genomic DNA using the immunoSEQ Assay, a bias-controlled multiplex PCR. The published analysis was carried out like this. The number of nucleated cells in each sample was estimated from the amplification of reference gene primers within the assay. To quantify the absolute abundance of each unique TCRbeta CDR3 rearrangement, sequence reads were collapsed and filtered. For each sample, productive Simpson clonality was calculated as the square root of Simpson's diversity index over productive rearrangements. Sourced from immuneACCESS, this table was stored by TCRdb with only in-frame sequences that have V and J called. A share of the clones is absent; for the studies checked, an unresolved V gene accounts for under half, and the remainder has no known explanation. That table furnishes V, J and clone size, whereas the DNA furnished D and trimming. This sample lists 240,000 or so clones; about 83% were detected once. Clones ranked in the top ten supply around 2.1% of the sample.

Participants in the prospective study were aged roughly 18 to 89 years, lived in 20 to 25 United States geographic areas, and enrolled through a virtual design. In the prospective study, cohorts were assigned on the basis of participant-reported clinical history obtained from a screening survey and a study questionnaire. ImmuneRACE Cohort 3 recovered participants were defined by two consecutive negative NP/OP PCR tests, healthcare professional clearance, or symptom resolution. Each participant in the prospective study had whole blood, serum and a nasopharyngeal or oropharyngeal swab collected by mobile phlebotomists. Additional blood draws and questionnaires over a 2-month period could optionally be provided by prospective study participants. Before DNA extraction, prospective study blood samples were shipped either frozen or at room temperature. Notes on this clone: Its recognized antigen is unknown. There are no base qualities to consult, and no much larger clone falls within one base.

V gives up 2 bases and J gives up 0 bases, and the segment between their germline ends measures 11 bases. Including the terminal cysteine and phenylalanine, the CDR3 comprises 15 residues. Solely the CDR3 DNA is kept, with 45 bases framed from the first base. As encoded in the germline V gene, CDR1 is SGDLS while CDR2 is YYNGEE. This clonotype was sampled from a woman in her 50s who had recovered from COVID-19. Sequenced: PBMCs or T cells enriched from blood (not recorded which). The chain is assembled from TRBV9 and TRBJ1-2, with the D gene call left open. The sequenced DNA is TGTGCCAGCAGCGTCCAGTTAACCACTAACTATGGCTACACCTTC. Translated, this is CASSVQLTTNYGYTF.